The present entry profiles one T cell receptor (beta chain) with its context. This entry is derived from a study of blood T cells in healthy people across ages. The CDR3 consists of 15 residues. Trimming cost V 0 bases and J 6 bases; bases outside gene matches: 6. The V gene's germline CDR1 is ENHRY and CDR2 SYGVKD. PCR was performed a second time for roughly 7 to 12 cycles using a sample-barcoded 5' primer and a J-beta primer mix. A single record per CDR3 protein comes from TCRdb applying MiXCR to the 5' RACE reads. Of 1.2 million to 1.5 million distinct CDR3 sequences in the sample, roughly 59% were seen once.

This rearrangement joins TRBV10-3 to TRBJ2-7; 9 bases agree with TRBD1. Source material: blood. The receptor's source is a man younger than 35 in good health. DNA of the CDR3: TGTGCCATCAGTGAGTCTCCGGGGACAGGGTCCGAGCAGTACTTC. This translates into CAISESPGTGSEQYF.